This TCR beta chain was recorded in a study of blood T cell repertoires in COVID-19. In the study overall: Acute and convalescent COVID-19 samples came from the United States, Italy and Spain.

Living in roughly 25 US areas, the participants were between roughly 18 and 95 years of age. Participant reports of clinical history set cohort assignment. Original methodology: Amplifying reference gene primers gave estimates of nucleated cell counts. Only in-frame clones appear in the TCRdb table, and some are missing; sequencing was by immunoSEQ multiplex PCR. D and trimming come from the DNA, and the V and J calls and clone size come from that table. This repertoire shows fewer than 500,000 clones, approximately 90% found once; its top ten account for about 0.65%. Input material: PBMCs or T cells enriched from blood (not recorded which). The source is a woman aged 18-29 years who had recovered from COVID-19.

CDR3 sequence: CASSLTVNTEAFF. The CDR3, as DNA: TGTGCCAGCAGCTTGACAGTGAACACTGAAGCTTTCTTT. The chain has TRBV7-3 and TRBJ1-1; D might be TRBD1 (5 bases). V lost 3 bases, J lost 0 bases, and 5 bases lay in between. CDR3 length equals 13 residues. Germline assignment: CDR1 SGHTA and CDR2 FQGTGA.